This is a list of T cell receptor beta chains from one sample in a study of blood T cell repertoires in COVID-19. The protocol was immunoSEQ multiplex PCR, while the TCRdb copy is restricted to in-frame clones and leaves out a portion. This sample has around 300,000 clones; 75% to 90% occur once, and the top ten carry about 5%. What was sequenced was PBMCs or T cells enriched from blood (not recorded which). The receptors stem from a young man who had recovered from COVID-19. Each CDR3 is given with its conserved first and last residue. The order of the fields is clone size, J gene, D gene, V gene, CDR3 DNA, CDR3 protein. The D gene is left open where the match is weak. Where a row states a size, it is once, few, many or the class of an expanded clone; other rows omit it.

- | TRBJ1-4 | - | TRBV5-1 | TGCGCCAGCAGGCCAGGGACTAATGAAAAACTGTTTTTT | CASRPGTNEKLFF
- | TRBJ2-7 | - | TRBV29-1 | TGCAGCGTTGAAGGGCAGGGGAGACCCTACGAGCAGTACTTC | CSVEGQGRPYEQYF
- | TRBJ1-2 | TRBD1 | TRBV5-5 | TGTGCCAGCAGCTTTTCGCCGGGACAGGGTGTCGGCTACACCTTC | CASSFSPGQGVGYTF
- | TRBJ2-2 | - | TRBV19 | TGTGCCAGTAGCCACCAGGCAGGGTCGGCCGGGGAGCTGTTTTTT | CASSHQAGSAGELFF
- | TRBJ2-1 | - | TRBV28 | TGTGCCAGCACCTCCCCAGGGAAGTCTGAGCAGTTCTTC | CASTSPGKSEQFF
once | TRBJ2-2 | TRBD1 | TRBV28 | TGTGCCAGCAGCGACAGGGTCACCGGGGAGCTGTTTTTT | CASSDRVTGELFF
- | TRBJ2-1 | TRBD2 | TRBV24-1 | TGTGCCACCAGTCCCGGGGGGGTTCATGAGCAGTTCTTC | CATSPGGVHEQFF
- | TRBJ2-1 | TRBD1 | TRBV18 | TGTGCCAGCTCACCACCCGAGGTGGACAGGGTGTTGAATGAGCAGTTCTTC | CASSPPEVDRVLNEQFF
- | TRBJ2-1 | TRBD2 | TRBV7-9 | TGTGCCAGCAGCCCGCTCTCAGCGGGGGACGACAATGAGCAGTTCTTC | CASSPLSAGDDNEQFF
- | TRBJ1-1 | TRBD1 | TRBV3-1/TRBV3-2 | TGTGCCAGCAGCCTTTCCGGGACAGGGACCACTGAAGCTTTCTTT | CASSLSGTGTTEAFF
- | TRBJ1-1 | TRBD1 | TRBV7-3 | TGTGCCAGCAGTCCGGACAGGGCAGGTGAAGCTTTCTTT | CASSPDRAGEAFF
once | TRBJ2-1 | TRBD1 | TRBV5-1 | TGCGCCAGCAGCTTGAAACAGGGGGCGAATGAGCAGTTCTTC | CASSLKQGANEQFF
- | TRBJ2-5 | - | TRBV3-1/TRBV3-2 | TGTGCCAGCAGCCAAGATATGGGGGCAGGGCAAGAGACCCAGTACTTC | CASSQDMGAGQETQYF
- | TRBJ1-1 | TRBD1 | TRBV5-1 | TGCGCCAGCAGAGGACAGGGCACTGAAGCTTTCTTT | CASRGQGTEAFF
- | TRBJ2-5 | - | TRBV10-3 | TGTGCCATCAGTGAGTCTGGCTTCAGGGAGACCCAGTACTTC | CAISESGFRETQYF
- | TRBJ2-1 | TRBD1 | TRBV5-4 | TGTGCCAGCAGCAGGGGGACAGACTACAATGAGCAGTTCTTC | CASSRGTDYNEQFF
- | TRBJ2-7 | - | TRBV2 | TGTGCCAGCAGTGGAGTCGGGGACTACGAGCAGTACTTC | CASSGVGDYEQYF
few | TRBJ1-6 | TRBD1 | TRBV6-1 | TGTGCCAGCAGTCAAGAACAGGGGGCGTGGAATTCACCCCTCCACTTT | CASSQEQGAWNSPLHF
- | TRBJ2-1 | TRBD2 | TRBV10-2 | TGCGCCAGCAGGGGACTAGCGGTCTCCTACAATGAGCAGTTCTTC | CASRGLAVSYNEQFF
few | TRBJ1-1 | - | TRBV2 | TGTGCCAGCAGTCGGGATTCGAACACTGAAGCTTTCTTT | CASSRDSNTEAFF
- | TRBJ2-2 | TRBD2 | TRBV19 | TGTGCCAGTAGTCGACTAGCGGGGGGCCCCACCGGGGAGCTGTTTTTT | CASSRLAGGPTGELFF
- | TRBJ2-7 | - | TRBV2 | TGTGCCAGCACCCTAATACAGGGATTTTCCTACGAGCAGTACTTC | CASTLIQGFSYEQYF
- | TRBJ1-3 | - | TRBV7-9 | TGTGCCAGCAGCTTGATTGAGATCTCTGGAAACACCATATATTTT | CASSLIEISGNTIYF
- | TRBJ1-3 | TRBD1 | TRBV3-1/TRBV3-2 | TGTGCCAGCACCCAATCGGGACAGTCAGCCTCTGGAAACACCATATATTTT | CASTQSGQSASGNTIYF
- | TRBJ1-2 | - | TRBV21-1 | TGTGCCAGCAGCAAAGAACAGAGTTTCTATGGCTACACCTTC | CASSKEQSFYGYTF
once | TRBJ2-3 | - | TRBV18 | TGTGCCAGCTCACCAGGAGTTACTAGCACAGATACGCAGTATTTT | CASSPGVTSTDTQYF
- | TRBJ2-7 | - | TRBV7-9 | TGTGCCAGCAACCAACCGGAACAGGGACCCTACGAGCAGTACTTC | CASNQPEQGPYEQYF
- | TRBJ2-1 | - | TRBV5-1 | TGCGCCAGCAGCTTGGGCCCTACTGGGAGTTCCTACAATGAGCAGTTCTTC | CASSLGPTGSSYNEQFF
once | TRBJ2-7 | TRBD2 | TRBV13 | TGTGCCAGCAGTAGCGGGGGGGCGTACGAGCAGTACTTC | CASSSGGAYEQYF
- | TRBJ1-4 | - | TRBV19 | TGTGCCAGTAGTATAGCACAGAGTAATGAAAAACTGTTTTTT | CASSIAQSNEKLFF
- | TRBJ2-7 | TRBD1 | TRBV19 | TGTGCCAGTAGTCCCGGGACAGGGGCGGGGGAGCAGTACTTC | CASSPGTGAGEQYF
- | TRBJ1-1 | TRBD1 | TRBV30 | TGTGCCTGGAGTAGGGGGCATGAAGCTTTCTTT | CAWSRGHEAFF
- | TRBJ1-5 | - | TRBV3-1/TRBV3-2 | TGTGCCAGCAGCCAAGATCTATATAGCAATCAGCCCCAGCATTTT | CASSQDLYSNQPQHF
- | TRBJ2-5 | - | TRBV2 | TGTGCCAGCAGTTCGGAGACCCAGTACTTC | CASSSETQYF
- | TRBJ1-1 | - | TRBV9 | TGTGCCAGCAGCGTAGCGACAGGGAACACTGAAGCTTTCTTT | CASSVATGNTEAFF
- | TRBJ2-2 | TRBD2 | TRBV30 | TGTGCCTGGAGCGCCTCCTCTAGCGGGGGAGGGGAGCTGTTTTTT | CAWSASSSGGGELFF
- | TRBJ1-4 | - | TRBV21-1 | TGTGCCAGCAGCAAAACCGCGACAGGGGCGGGAAATGAAAAACTGTTTTTT | CASSKTATGAGNEKLFF
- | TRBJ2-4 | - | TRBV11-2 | TGTGCCAGCAGCTTATCCCTAGCCAAAAACATTCAGTACTTC | CASSLSLAKNIQYF
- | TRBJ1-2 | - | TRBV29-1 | TGCAGCGTTGAGAGGGCTGGCGGCTACACCTTC | CSVERAGGYTF
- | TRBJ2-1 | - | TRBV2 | TGTGCCAGCAGTGACGGTTTTCCCGGTGGCAATGAGCAGTTCTTC | CASSDGFPGGNEQFF
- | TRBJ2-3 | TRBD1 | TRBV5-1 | TGCGCCAGCAGCCAGAGCCAGGGGGCAGGCGATACGCAGTATTTT | CASSQSQGAGDTQYF
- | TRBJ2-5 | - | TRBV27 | TGTGCCAGCAGTCTGCGGACTTCTCAAACGGGGACCCAGTACTTC | CASSLRTSQTGTQYF
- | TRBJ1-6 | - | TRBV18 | TGTGCCAGCTCACCACGGACAGAGGATTCACCCCTCCACTTT | CASSPRTEDSPLHF
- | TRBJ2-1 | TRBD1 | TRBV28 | TGTGCCAGCGGGGGACAGAGCTCCTACAATGAGCAGTTCTTC | CASGGQSSYNEQFF
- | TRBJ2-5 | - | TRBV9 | TGTGCCAGCAGCGTAGACATCCAAGAGACCCAGTACTTC | CASSVDIQETQYF
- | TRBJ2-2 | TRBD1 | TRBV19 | TGTGCCAGTAGTATTCGGCAGGGGGCAGGCGGGGAGCTGTTTTTT | CASSIRQGAGGELFF
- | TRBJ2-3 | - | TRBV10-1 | TGCGCCAGCAGTGAGGCGATCTCAGGTGATACGCAGTATTTT | CASSEAISGDTQYF